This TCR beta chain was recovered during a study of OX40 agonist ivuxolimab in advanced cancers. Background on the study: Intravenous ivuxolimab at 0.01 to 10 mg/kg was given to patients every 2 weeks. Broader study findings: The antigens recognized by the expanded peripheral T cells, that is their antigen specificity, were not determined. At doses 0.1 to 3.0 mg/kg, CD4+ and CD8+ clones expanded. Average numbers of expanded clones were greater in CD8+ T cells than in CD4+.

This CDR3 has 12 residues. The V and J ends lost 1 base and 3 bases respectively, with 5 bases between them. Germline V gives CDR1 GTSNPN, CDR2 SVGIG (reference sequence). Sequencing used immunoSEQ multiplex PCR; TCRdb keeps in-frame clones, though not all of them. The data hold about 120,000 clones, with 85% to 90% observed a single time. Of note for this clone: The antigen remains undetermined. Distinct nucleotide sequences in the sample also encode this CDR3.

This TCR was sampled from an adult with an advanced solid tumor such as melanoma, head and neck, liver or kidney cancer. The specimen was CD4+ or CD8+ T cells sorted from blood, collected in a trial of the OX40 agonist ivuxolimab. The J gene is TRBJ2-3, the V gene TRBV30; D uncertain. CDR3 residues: CAWSATTDTQYF. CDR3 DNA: TGTGCCTGGAGTGCGACGACAGATACGCAGTATTTT.